This TCR beta chain is from a study of blood T cell repertoires in COVID-19 (dated by TCRdb to the early 2020s). The study in broad terms: Collaborator samples came from the United States, Italy and Spain and covered acute and convalescent phases of COVID-19. The material from the prospective study consisted of cDNA or gDNA derived from T cells, B-cell-depleted T cells, or PBMCs. Subjects who had been exposed to COVID-19, were actively infected with it, or had recovered from it provided the deeply sampled blood TCRbeta repertoires that made up the dataset. The repertoires were released in a freely available public database meant as a resource for research on the immune response to SARS-CoV-2. The samples were drawn from two sources: the first 160 participants of the ongoing ImmuneRACE study, and approximately 1,300 subjects contributed by 6 global collaborators. The sample metadata nearly always contained a de-identified subject ID, COVID-19 status, age in years and sex. Where available, HLA class I and class II types were obtained from metadata supplied by the sample provider rather than from assay-based typing. What the research found in general, with its limitations: Clinical and demographic metadata were provided uncurated, with the amount varying by source and participant.

Concerning this clone itself: Its antigen is unknown. No base-level quality is on record; no much larger clone is a single base apart.

Trimming takes 0 bases from V and 14 bases from J, and the germline ends sit 15 bases apart. CDR1 and CDR2 were assigned from the germline V gene as SQVTM and ANQGSEA. The CDR3 has 12 amino acids, counting the end cysteine and phenylalanine. Just CDR3 DNA is preserved here, 36 bases in frame from base 1. TCRbeta CDR3 regions were amplified from genomic DNA using the immunoSEQ Assay, a bias-controlled multiplex PCR. As for the authors' bioinformatics: The number of nucleated cells in each sample was estimated from the amplification of reference gene primers within the assay. To quantify the absolute abundance of each unique TCRbeta CDR3 rearrangement, sequence reads were collapsed and filtered. For each sample, productive Simpson clonality was calculated as the square root of Simpson's diversity index over productive rearrangements. Not all clones reach the TCRdb copy of this immuneACCESS table, which keeps in-frame sequences only. Checked studies attribute under half of the gap to unresolved V genes and leave the rest unexplained. The D gene and trimming were derived from the DNA, and the V and J assignments and clone size from that table. Here the sample has about 300,000 clones; around 86% occur a single time. The leading ten clones occupy 1.5% to 2% of the sample.

Whole blood was collected in K2EDTA tubes by collaborating institutions according to the institutions' own protocols. Collaborator samples were shipped for TCRbeta analysis as frozen whole blood, isolated PBMCs, or DNA extracted from either sample type. The specimen was peripheral blood. The chain is assembled from TRBV29-1 and TRBJ2-3; no D segment can be confidently identified. The sequence came from a woman between 50 and 59 years old with acute or convalescent COVID-19. The CDR3 corresponds to CSVEDYSGVGYF. The bases are TGCAGCGTTGAAGACTATAGTGGAGTTGGGTATTTT.